One sample yielded the 16 T cell receptor beta chains listed below, sequenced in a study of Graves' ophthalmopathy and Graves' hyperthyroidism. RNA transcripts provided the template for amplifying TCR beta CDR3 regions. A first-round RT-PCR used HTBI primers, followed by a second-round multiplex PCR. TCRdb analysed the multiplex PCR reads with MiXCR anew, one entry per CDR3 protein. This sample yields about 400,000 distinct CDR3 sequences, of which around 17% are seen a single time; around 1.4% belongs to the top ten. The sequenced sample consisted of peripheral blood. The receptors originated from a woman younger than 30 with Graves' ophthalmopathy.

The chain has TRBV28 and TRBJ2-5; D uncertain. CDR1 MDHEN and CDR2 SYDVKM come from the germline V gene. The ends were cut back, 3 bases at V and 5 bases at J, with 16 bases in the middle. The CDR3 is made up of 15 amino acids. CDR3: CASSFTFTNGETQYF. The CDR3 nucleotides read TGTGCCAGCAGTTTCACGTTCACTAATGGGGAGACCCAGTACTTC.

In its sample, this clonotype was seen many times. The chain employs TRBV20-1 and TRBJ2-5; 7 nucleotides align to TRBD2. The CDR3 has 12 residues. Germline CDR1 DFQATT, CDR2 SNEGSKA (reference sequence). J gave up 7 bases and V 3 bases, and 5 bases lay outside the gene matches. The CDR3 sequence is CSARLPSGTQYF. For the CDR3, the DNA is TGCAGTGCTAGGCTACCTAGCGGGACCCAGTACTTC.

V gene TRBV6-1 combines with J gene TRBJ2-7; a weak D match, TRBD1 (5 bases). The CDR3 consists of 13 residues. Germline CDR1 and CDR2: MNHNS and SASEGT. The V end lost 6 bases, the J end lost 7 bases, and 16 bases lay between the germline ends. CDR3: CASRAVSKGEQYF. CDR3 nucleotides: TGTGCCAGCAGGGCGGTTTCAAAGGGGGAGCAGTACTTC.

Ten or more counts support this clonotype. The chain has TRBV5-1 and TRBJ2-7, with D perhaps TRBD1 or TRBD2 (5 bases each). Germline V gene data show CDR1 as SGHRS and CDR2 as YFSETQ. The CDR3 length is 11 residues. V lost 3 bases and J lost 8, with 9 bases in between. This chain's CDR3 is CASSSGTKQYF. Here the CDR3 DNA reads TGCGCCAGCAGCTCCGGGACGAAGCAGTACTTC.

The sample holds many counts of this clonotype. V usage is TRBV6-5 and J usage is TRBJ1-3, with no clear D. Trimming removed 2 bases at V and 4 bases at J, with 9 bases between. CDR1 is MNHEY and CDR2 is SVGAGI in the germline V gene. The CDR3 is made up of 14 amino acids. The CDR3 DNA follows: TGTGCCAGCAGTTACCCGATGGGGGGAAACACCATATATTTT. Protein sequence: CASSYPMGGNTIYF.

This clonotype was detected ten times or more. The gene calls are TRBV7-9 and TRBJ2-7; D call uncertain. CDR1 is SEHNR, CDR2 FQNEAQ, per germline (reference sequence). The CDR3 is 14 residues long. The V end lost 4 bases, the J end lost 4 bases, and 14 bases lay between the germline ends. As DNA, the CDR3 is TGTGCCAGCAGCTCTCTAAGGGTGGCATACGAGCAGTACTTC. It is translated as CASSSLRVAYEQYF.

The rearrangement uses TRBV12-3 or TRBV12-4 and TRBJ1-1, with TRBD1 as a possible D gene (6 bases). Trimming removed 3 bases from V and 3 bases from J, with 14 bases in between. The CDR3 spans 15 residues. CDR3 protein: CASSFTRGTDTEAFF. The CDR3 DNA is TGTGCCAGCAGTTTCACCAGGGGAACGGACACTGAAGCTTTCTTT.

This clonotype was detected ten times or more. The chain is built from TRBV12-3 or TRBV12-4 and TRBJ2-2, with TRBD1 as a possible D gene (6 bases). This CDR3 is 12 amino acids long. Trimming shortened V by 9 bases and J by 5 bases, and 10 bases separated the two germline ends. CDR3 bases: TGTGCCAGTTACAGGGATACCGGGGAGCTGTTTTTT. This encodes CASYRDTGELFF.

Many counts were recorded for this clonotype. This rearrangement joins TRBV29-1 to TRBJ1-2; no clear D gene. The V and J ends lost 7 bases and 5 bases respectively, with 11 bases between them. The CDR3 consists of 11 residues. Germline values: CDR1 SQVTM, CDR2 ANQGSEA. CDR3 sequence reads: CSAPGFYGYTF. The CDR3 bases are TGCAGCGCCCCGGGGTTTTATGGCTACACCTTC.

The sample holds many counts of this clonotype. The chain combines TRBV20-1 with TRBJ1-2; 8 nucleotides align to TRBD1. This CDR3 is built from 15 residues. Germline V gives CDR1 DFQATT, CDR2 SNEGSKA (reference sequence). The J segment lost 6 bases and the V segment lost 2 bases, leaving 11 bases of the junction unmatched. CDR3 sequence: CSARTGQGKGDGYTF. CDR3 in DNA: TGCAGTGCTAGAACCGGACAGGGTAAAGGAGATGGCTACACCTTC.

In this sample, this clonotype turned up many times. This rearrangement joins TRBV4-3 to TRBJ2-7, with D possibly matching TRBD2 (6 bases). The CDR3 sequence is 15 residues long. Per the germline V gene, CDR1 is LGHNA and CDR2 is YSLEER. The V gene lost 1 base and the J gene lost 5 bases, with 15 bases spanning the gap. The CDR3 DNA reads TGCGCCAGCAGCCAAGCACCGTTAGCGGCTCACGAGCAGTACTTC. It encodes CASSQAPLAAHEQYF.

This clonotype showed up many times. The chain couples TRBV19 to TRBJ1-5; 9 positions match TRBD1. From germline, CDR1 is LNHDA and CDR2 SQIVND (reference sequence). CDR3 length equals 19 residues. V was pared by 5 bases and J by 1 base, with 15 bases of the junction left unmatched. The CDR3 DNA sequence: TGTGCCAGTAGTGCAGGGGGACAGGGATCGTTGTTAAGCAATCAGCCCCAGCATTTT. Residues: CASSAGGQGSLLSNQPQHF.

This clonotype has only one observation. This chain joins TRBV6-5 and TRBJ2-5; tentative D call: TRBD2 (5 bases). The germline V gene encodes CDR1 MNHEY and CDR2 SVGAGI. The V and J ends lost 1 base and 5 bases respectively, with 11 bases between them. The CDR3 contains 14 residues. CDR3 residues: CASSYLSTGETQYF. CDR3 DNA: TGTGCCAGCAGTTACTTAAGCACGGGGGAGACCCAGTACTTC.

This clonotype was seen repeatedly, ten times or more. V and J are TRBV27 and TRBJ1-6, with 10 bases identical to TRBD1. The CDR3 covers 16 residues. After removal of 8 bases from V and 7 bases from J, the junction contained 11 bases not matched to a gene. CDR1 MNHEY and CDR2 SMNVEV come from the germline V gene (reference sequence). As DNA, the CDR3 is TGTGCCAGCTGGGCCCCGACAGGGGGCGGCAATTCACCCCTCCACTTT. It is translated as CASWAPTGGGNSPLHF.

The V call is TRBV7-8, the J call TRBJ2-5, with D unresolved. The CDR3 totals 14 residues. Per the germline V gene, CDR1 is SGHVS and CDR2 is FQNEAQ. The V and J ends lost 5 bases and 5 bases respectively, with 15 bases between them. The CDR3 is CASSPGSVRETQYF. CDR3 DNA: TGTGCCAGCAGCCCCGGCTCGGTTCGGGAGACCCAGTACTTC. Looking up the rest from reference TRBV7-8 and TRBJ2-5 gives the full variable domain: GAGVSQSPRYKVAKRGQDVALRCDPISGHVSLFWYQQALGQGPEFLTYFQNEAQLDKSGLPSDRFFAERPEGSVSTLKIQRTQQEDSAVYLCASSPGSVRETQYFGPGTRLLVL.

The V gene is TRBV6-1, the J gene TRBJ1-1; 7 positions match TRBD1. This CDR3 has 14 residues. The V gene end was trimmed by 3 bases and the J gene end by 5 bases; junction bases not matched to a gene: 6. Germline CDR1 reads MNHNS; CDR2 reads SASEGT. In DNA, the CDR3 is TGTGCCAGCAGTGACAGAGGGGGCGATACTGAAGCTTTCTTT. Protein product: CASSDRGGDTEAFF.